The 6 T cell receptor beta chains given below trace back to one sample, sequenced in a study of T cells in localized non-small cell lung cancer. The data were produced by immunoSEQ multiplex PCR, yet TCRdb's version contains in-frame clones alone and is incomplete. Altogether some 33,000 clones are present, roughly 75% being singletons, with the ten largest covering about 16%. The input for sequencing was peripheral blood, taken before any cancer treatment. These receptors all stem from a male donor aged 60 or over with stage III squamous cell lung carcinoma.

The chain links TRBV6-6 to TRBJ1-1; D is unclear. The CDR3 length is 13 residues. Germline values: CDR1 MNHNY, CDR2 SVGAGI (reference sequence). V gave up 6 bases and J gave up 0 bases, with 8 bases separating them. CDR3 sequence reads: CASSPAVNTEAFF. The CDR3 DNA follows: TGTGCCAGCAGCCCGGCGGTGAACACTGAAGCTTTCTTT.

CDR3 region: CASSLVTSGAETQYF. CDR3 sequence (DNA): TGTGCCAGCAGCTTAGTGACTAGCGGGGCTGAGACCCAGTACTTC. The chain couples TRBV7-2 to TRBJ2-5; 11 bases map to TRBD2. The CDR3 sequence is 15 residues long. V shed 1 base and J 5 bases; nucleotides not matched to a gene: 3. CDR1 is SGHTA and CDR2 is FQGNSA in the germline V gene.

The rearrangement joins TRBV19 to TRBJ1-1; TRBD1 is a possible D gene (6 bases). The CDR3 contains 15 residues. The germline gives CDR1 LNHDA, CDR2 SQIVND (reference sequence). Deletions cut 1 base from V and 4 bases from J, with 13 bases between. CDR3 DNA: TGTGCCAGTAGTATAGTACAGGGACACGCCACTGAAGCTTTCTTT. Residues: CASSIVQGHATEAFF.

The CDR3 loop is CASSFFGNSPLHF. CDR3 nucleotide sequence: TGTGCCAGCAGTTTCTTCGGGAACTCACCCCTCCACTTT. The chain combines TRBV27 with TRBJ1-6, with D hard to call. The CDR3 covers 13 residues. Per the germline V gene, CDR1 is MNHEY and CDR2 is SMNVEV (reference sequence). V lost 3 bases and J 10 bases, leaving 10 bases between the germline ends.

The chain uses TRBV7-2 and TRBJ1-1, with D possibly TRBD1 on 6 matching bases. The germline gives CDR1 SGHTA, CDR2 FQGNSA. The CDR3 covers 15 residues. Trimming took 3 bases from V and 3 from J, leaving 14 bases between them. CDR3 amino acids: CASSFPGAGDTEAFF. In DNA, the CDR3 is TGTGCCAGCAGCTTCCCGGGGGCCGGTGACACTGAAGCTTTCTTT.

This chain uses TRBV19 with TRBJ2-3; 9 bases match TRBD1. The CDR3 contains 18 residues. Per the germline V gene, CDR1 is LNHDA and CDR2 is SQIVND (reference sequence). The trim removed 7 bases at V and 4 bases at J, leaving 18 bases unmatched. Written as DNA, the CDR3 is TGTGCCAGTACGCGGCGCGGGGTGGGGACAGGGAAGGCAGATACGCAGTATTTT. Its protein product is CASTRRGVGTGKADTQYF.